In its sample, the clone carrying this T cell receptor (beta chain) was seen once. Its antigen remains unidentified. At one end the junction does not follow the germline gene, possibly because of a read error. Isolation of PBMCs was performed on 9.5 to 10 ml fresh peripheral blood. This sample was taken from a study of T cells in Graves' hyperthyroidism and ophthalmopathy. Study information: The blood sample was taken at first diagnosis, before treatment began.

Germline V gives CDR1 SEHNR, CDR2 FQNEAQ (reference sequence). The CDR3 loop spans 13 amino acids. Study-wide findings and caveats: Blood also contained most expanded thyroid clonotypes above 0.001.

From RNA transcripts, TCR beta CDR3 regions were amplified. The TCR CDR3 first-round RT-PCR relied on the HTBI primer set. TCRdb called the multiplex PCR reads again in MiXCR, with one record for every CDR3 protein. The sample lists some 500,000 distinct CDR3 sequences, about 16% occurring once. V and J are TRBV7-9 and TRBJ2-7, with D perhaps TRBD1 (6 bases). The origin of this receptor is a woman in her twenties or thirties with Graves' ophthalmopathy. Sequenced material: blood. CDR3 nucleotide sequence: TGTGCCAGCAGCACCTCGGGCACAGGGAAGCAATACTTC. This translates into CASSTSGTGKQYF.